This is a list of T cell receptor beta chains from one sample in a study of blood T cell repertoires in COVID-19. Clones were read by immunoSEQ multiplex PCR, and TCRdb kept only the in-frame ones, dropping some. The sample lists around 60,000 clones, around nine tenths seen once, with nearly 4% in the top ten. Material: peripheral blood. The receptors originated from a man aged 65 to 85 with acute or convalescent COVID-19. Both conserved end residues are part of each CDR3. Each record gives: V gene, J gene, D gene, clone size, CDR3 protein, CDR3 DNA. The D gene is left open where the match is weak. The size entry is marked missing in some rows and otherwise reads once, few, many or a size class.

v_call: TRBV27; j_call: TRBJ1-6; d_call: -; clone_size: once; cdr3_aa: CASSFQGYNSPLHF; cdr3_nt: TGTGCCAGCAGTTTCCAGGGGTATAATTCACCCCTCCACTTT
v_call: TRBV5-5; j_call: TRBJ1-5; d_call: -; clone_size: -; cdr3_aa: CASSARTAVNQPQHF; cdr3_nt: TGTGCCAGCAGCGCCCGGACAGCGGTCAATCAGCCCCAGCATTTT
v_call: TRBV18; j_call: TRBJ2-7; d_call: TRBD1; clone_size: -; cdr3_aa: CASSPLGTGVPHEQYF; cdr3_nt: TGTGCCAGCTCACCACTTGGGACAGGGGTTCCCCACGAGCAGTACTTC
v_call: TRBV11-2; j_call: TRBJ1-2; d_call: -; clone_size: -; cdr3_aa: CASSWSGSGYTF; cdr3_nt: TGTGCCAGCAGCTGGAGTGGGTCCGGCTACACCTTC
v_call: TRBV18; j_call: TRBJ2-7; d_call: TRBD1; clone_size: -; cdr3_aa: CASSILAGGTYEQYF; cdr3_nt: TGTGCCAGCTCCATCCTGGCAGGGGGCACCTACGAGCAGTACTTC
v_call: TRBV5-1; j_call: TRBJ2-5; d_call: TRBD2; clone_size: -; cdr3_aa: CASSPGASGLQETQYF; cdr3_nt: TGCGCCAGCAGCCCCGGGGCTAGCGGACTCCAAGAGACCCAGTACTTC
v_call: TRBV7-6; j_call: TRBJ1-4; d_call: TRBD1; clone_size: -; cdr3_aa: CASSPGTGIGEKLFF; cdr3_nt: TGTGCCAGCAGTCCCGGGACAGGGATCGGTGAAAAACTGTTTTTT
v_call: TRBV3-1/TRBV3-2; j_call: TRBJ1-2; d_call: -; clone_size: -; cdr3_aa: CASSSRRERVWGYTF; cdr3_nt: TGTGCCAGCAGCAGCAGGAGGGAACGAGTGTGGGGCTACACCTTC
v_call: TRBV19; j_call: TRBJ1-1; d_call: TRBD1; clone_size: -; cdr3_aa: CASRSGDRGYTEAFF; cdr3_nt: TGTGCCAGTAGGTCGGGGGACAGGGGGTACACTGAAGCTTTCTTT
v_call: TRBV4-3; j_call: TRBJ2-7; d_call: -; clone_size: -; cdr3_aa: CASSQGLGYEQYF; cdr3_nt: TGCGCCAGCAGCCAAGGGCTTGGCTACGAGCAGTACTTC
v_call: TRBV12-5; j_call: TRBJ2-1; d_call: TRBD1; clone_size: -; cdr3_aa: CASGVDRGLISYNEQFF; cdr3_nt: TGTGCTAGTGGTGTGGACAGGGGGCTAATCTCCTACAATGAGCAGTTCTTC
v_call: TRBV19; j_call: TRBJ2-3; d_call: TRBD1; clone_size: -; cdr3_aa: CASSQSGQASTDTQYF; cdr3_nt: TGTGCCAGTAGTCAATCCGGACAGGCTAGCACAGATACGCAGTATTTT
v_call: TRBV7-2; j_call: TRBJ2-7; d_call: -; clone_size: -; cdr3_aa: CASSSLVSYEQYF; cdr3_nt: TGTGCCAGCAGCTCCCTTGTCTCCTACGAGCAGTACTTC
v_call: TRBV5-1; j_call: TRBJ1-1; d_call: -; clone_size: -; cdr3_aa: CASSLGGAGAMNTEAFF; cdr3_nt: TGCGCCAGCAGCTTGGGCGGAGCCGGCGCCATGAACACTGAAGCTTTCTTT
v_call: TRBV30; j_call: TRBJ2-1; d_call: TRBD2; clone_size: -; cdr3_aa: CAWSRLAGGFLGEQFF; cdr3_nt: TGTGCCTGGAGTCGCCTAGCGGGGGGTTTTTTGGGTGAGCAGTTCTTC